This T cell receptor (beta chain) was captured in a study of cytomegalovirus exposure and HLA in healthy donors. General study points: The authors later found most CMV-associated TCR beta chains appeared HLA-restricted.

V gave up 3 bases and J gave up 3 bases, with 7 bases separating them. Germline CDR1 and CDR2: MRHNA and SNTAGT. The CDR3 loop spans 13 amino acids. Nominal health characterized the donors when sampled, though unrecorded immune exposures were likely. Amplification used 60 Vbeta primers and 13 Jbeta primers. Libraries were prepared by immunoSEQ multiplex PCR; TCRdb keeps only in-frame clonotypes and omits some of them. The data hold about 200,000 clones, with 82% observed a single time. A note on this clone: Its antigen is as yet unknown.

The receptor's source is a woman in her forties or fifties in good health and CMV-seropositive. Sequencing was carried out using PBMCs. The chain links TRBV6-4 to TRBJ2-3; weak D call: TRBD1 (5 bases). The CDR3 DNA reads TGTGCCAGCAGTGAACAGGATACAGATACGCAGTATTTT. Translation gives CASSEQDTDTQYF.